The table lists the clone carrying this T cell receptor beta chain with a few counts. Its antigen remains unidentified. This sample was taken from a study of blood T cells in healthy people across ages. A second 7 to 11 cycle PCR used barcoded and J-beta primers. TCRdb re-called the 5' RACE reads through MiXCR, storing one row per CDR3 protein. Of about 1.8 million distinct CDR3 sequences in the sample, 49% were seen once. Donation came from healthy Caucasian individuals in Russia who were aged about 6 to 100. Study conclusions and caveats: Compared with aged donors, long-lived donors showed fewer expanded clones, suggesting selection. It was held that diversity estimates obtained from one million T cells represented underestimates.

CDR3 length equals 16 residues. In germline, CDR1 is MNHEY, CDR2 SVGEGT. Unmatched junction bases numbered 5, after V lost 7 bases and J lost 0 bases. This rearrangement joins TRBV6-2 or TRBV6-3 to TRBJ2-1; 11 bases fit TRBD2. This sequence originates from a woman aged 40 to 55 in good health. The sample was blood. As DNA, the CDR3 is TGTGCCAGCACGTCTAGCGGGGGGACCTCCTACAATGAGCAGTTCTTC. Translating it yields CASTSSGGTSYNEQFF.